Listed below are T cell receptor beta chains from one sample, sequenced in a study of PD-1 blockade in mismatch repair-deficient tumors. The method was immunoSEQ multiplex PCR; TCRdb's version includes in-frame clones alone and lacks a portion of them. The profile shows about 120,000 clones, 88% of them singletons. Source: peripheral blood, taken approximately 69 weeks after starting pembrolizumab. The receptors originated from an adult with mismatch repair-deficient cancer. The CDR3 runs from the conserved cysteine through the conserved F or W. A D gene is named only where the DNA matches it firmly. Only some rows state a clone size, as once, few, many or a class for expanded clones.

clone_size,j_call,d_call,v_call,cdr3_nt,cdr3_aa
.,TRBJ2-5,TRBD2,TRBV4-1,TGCGCCAGCAGCCAACTGGCTAGCGGGAGGGAGACCCAGTACTTC,CASSQLASGRETQYF
.,TRBJ2-2,.,TRBV4-2,TGTGCCAGCAGCCAAGATCCACAGGGAGACACCGGGGAGCTGTTTTTT,CASSQDPQGDTGELFF
many,TRBJ2-7,.,TRBV6-1,TGTGCCAGCAGTGACGGCTCCTACGAGCAGTACTTC,CASSDGSYEQYF
.,TRBJ2-2,.,TRBV7-6,TGTGCCAGCAGCTCAGGGAGCGGAGTCACCGGGGAGCTGTTTTTT,CASSSGSGVTGELFF
few,TRBJ2-4,TRBD1,TRBV19,TGTGCCAGTAGTATAGGACAGGGGAACATTCAGTACTTC,CASSIGQGNIQYF
.,TRBJ2-1,.,TRBV9,TGTGCCAGCAGCTTACATGACCCCTACAATGAGCAGTTCTTC,CASSLHDPYNEQFF
.,TRBJ2-7,.,TRBV19,TGTGCCAGTAAGCGCCGGGACAACGGGTGGGACGAGCAGTACTTC,CASKRRDNGWDEQYF
.,TRBJ2-1,TRBD2,TRBV13,TGTGCCAGCAGCTTAGCCCCAGCGGGAAATGAGCAGTTCTTC,CASSLAPAGNEQFF
once,TRBJ1-1,TRBD1,TRBV7-9,TGTGCCAGCACTCCAGGGGGCCCTAACACTGAAGCTTTCTTT,CASTPGGPNTEAFF
.,TRBJ2-7,.,TRBV4-1,TGCGCCAGCAGCGAAGGCCCCCTAGCAGCCTACGAGCAGTACTTC,CASSEGPLAAYEQYF
.,TRBJ2-3,.,TRBV29-1,TGCAGCGTTGAAACTGCAAGGGGTATTAGGGATACGCAGTATTTT,CSVETARGIRDTQYF
.,TRBJ2-5,.,TRBV10-2,TGCGCCAGCAGTGAGGAGGGTTTGCAGGAGACCCAGTACTTC,CASSEEGLQETQYF
.,TRBJ1-5,TRBD1,TRBV7-8,TGTGCCAGCAGCTCATACAGGGGGAATCAGCCCCAGCATTTT,CASSSYRGNQPQHF
.,TRBJ1-2,.,TRBV9,TGTGCCAGCAGCGCTGCTCAGGGTGGAGGGTATGGCTACACCTTC,CASSAAQGGGYGYTF
.,TRBJ2-7,.,TRBV6-1,TGTGCCAGCAGTGAGGGGTTCTACGAGCAGTACTTC,CASSEGFYEQYF
.,TRBJ2-2,.,TRBV5-8,TGTGCCAGCAGCTTGCGCGCTCACACCGGGGAGCTGTTTTTT,CASSLRAHTGELFF
.,TRBJ2-1,.,TRBV11-3,TGTGCCAGCAGCTTAGCTGCCAACAATGAGCAGTTCTTC,CASSLAANNEQFF
.,TRBJ2-7,.,TRBV6-1,TGTGCCAGCAGTGAAACCAGGGTTTGGGACGAGCAGTACTTC,CASSETRVWDEQYF
.,TRBJ1-5,.,TRBV4-1,TGCGCCAGCAGCCAAGGGCCGTCGTCAGAAGTAGGCGTAAGTCAGCCCCAGCATTTT,CASSQGPSSEVGVSQPQHF
.,TRBJ2-2,TRBD2,TRBV6-5,TGTGCCAGCAGTTACGCCAGCGGGGGGACCGGGGAGCTGTTTTTT,CASSYASGGTGELFF
.,TRBJ1-2,.,TRBV6-5,TGTGCCAGCAGTTACTCGGGCTTCGTCACCTTC,CASSYSGFVTF
.,TRBJ2-1,TRBD2,TRBV29-1,TGCAGCGTCGTGGGACTAGCGGGAGTGCAGTTCTTC,CSVVGLAGVQFF
few,TRBJ2-1,.,TRBV6-5,TGTGCCAGCAGTGAAACAGGGGAGGGCAATGAGCAGTTCTTC,CASSETGEGNEQFF
.,TRBJ2-7,TRBD1,TRBV9,TGTGCCAGCAGCGTAGAGCAGGGGGCGGACGAGCAGTACTTC,CASSVEQGADEQYF
.,TRBJ2-7,.,TRBV7-8,TGTGCCAGCAGCTCGACAGGTCACGAGCAGTACTTC,CASSSTGHEQYF
once,TRBJ2-1,TRBD2,TRBV6-4,TGTGCCAGCAGTCCAAAGAGGGGACTAGCGGTCCTTGGAGGCAATGAGCAGTTCTTC,CASSPKRGLAVLGGNEQFF
.,TRBJ2-1,TRBD2,TRBV4-2,TGTGCCAGCAGCCCGATAGCGGGAGCGGCCAATGAGCAGTTCTTC,CASSPIAGAANEQFF
.,TRBJ1-2,.,TRBV29-1,TGCAGCGTTGATTCGGCAGGGGGCTACACCTTC,CSVDSAGGYTF
.,TRBJ2-5,.,TRBV27,TGTGCCAGCAGTTTATACGGCAGGGGGGGCCAAGAGACCCAGTACTTC,CASSLYGRGGQETQYF
few,TRBJ2-2,.,TRBV12-5,TGTGCTAGTGGTATGGGGACGAACACCGGGGAGCTGTTTTTT,CASGMGTNTGELFF
.,TRBJ2-1,.,TRBV6-5,TGTGCCAGCAGTTATCGGCCCTACAATGAGCAGTTCTTC,CASSYRPYNEQFF